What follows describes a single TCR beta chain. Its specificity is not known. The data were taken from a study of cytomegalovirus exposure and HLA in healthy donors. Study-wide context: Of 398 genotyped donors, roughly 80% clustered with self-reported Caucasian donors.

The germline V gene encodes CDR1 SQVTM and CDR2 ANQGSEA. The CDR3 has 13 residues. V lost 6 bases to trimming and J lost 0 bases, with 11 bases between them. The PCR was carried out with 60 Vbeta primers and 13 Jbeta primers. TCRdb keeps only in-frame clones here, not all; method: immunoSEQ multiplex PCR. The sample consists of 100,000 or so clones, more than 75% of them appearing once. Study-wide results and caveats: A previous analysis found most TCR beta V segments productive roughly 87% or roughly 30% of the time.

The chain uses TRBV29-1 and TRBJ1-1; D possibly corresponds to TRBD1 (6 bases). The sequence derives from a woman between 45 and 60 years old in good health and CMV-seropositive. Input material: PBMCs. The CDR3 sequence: CSVGAGLNTEAFF. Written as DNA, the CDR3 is TGCAGCGTGGGGGCGGGCCTGAACACTGAAGCTTTCTTT.